This is a list of T cell receptor beta chains from one sample in a study of control samples from healthy donors and cancer patients. TCRdb's copy holds only in-frame clones and misses some; the assay was immunoSEQ multiplex PCR. The repertoire has some 130,000 clones, roughly nine tenths of them found once; the top ten carry 8.5% to 9.5%. Source material: blood. The receptor source for this set is a woman aged 25 to 45 in good health. CDR3s include the opening cysteine and the closing phenylalanine or tryptophan. A D gene is named only where the DNA matches it firmly. Size values are once, few and many counts, or a class for expanded clones, and some rows have none.

>NA|TRBV27|TRBJ1-2|NA
TGTGCCAGCAGTCCCCGGGACCCCCTGAGAGATGGCTACACCTTC
CASSPRDPLRDGYTF
>NA|TRBV30|TRBJ2-7|NA
TGTGCCTGGTCTAAGTGGGTTTCCTACGAGCAGTACTTC
CAWSKWVSYEQYF
>NA|TRBV2|TRBJ1-5|once
TGTGCCAGCAGTGATCCGGGACTCCCTAACAGCAGGTATAGCAATCAGCCCCAGCATTTT
CASSDPGLPNSRYSNQPQHF
>TRBD1|TRBV7-3|TRBJ1-6|NA
TGTGCCAGCAGCTTAGACAGGGATTCACCCCTCCACTTT
CASSLDRDSPLHF
>NA|TRBV6-5|TRBJ2-7|once
TGTGCCAGCAAACACACAGGGACGTACGAGCAGTACTTC
CASKHTGTYEQYF
>TRBD2|TRBV3-1/TRBV3-2|TRBJ2-2|NA
TGTGCCAGCAACCGAAAACGGACTAGCGGGAGCACGGTCACCGGGGAGCTGTTTTTT
CASNRKRTSGSTVTGELFF
>TRBD2|TRBV7-9|TRBJ2-7|NA
TGTGCCAGCAGCTCCACTAGCGGGCGGCACGAGCAGTACTTC
CASSSTSGRHEQYF
>TRBD1|TRBV19|TRBJ2-1|once
TGTGCCAGTAGTACTGGGGACAGGGGGCTCATCGAGCAGTTCTTC
CASSTGDRGLIEQFF
>TRBD2|TRBV11-3|TRBJ2-1|NA
TGTGCCAGCAGCTGGGCTAGCGGGAGCAATGAGCAGTTCTTC
CASSWASGSNEQFF
>TRBD1|TRBV28|TRBJ1-3|NA
TGTGCCAGCAGTCCTCAGAGGGGGCGCGTATCTGGAAACACCATATATTTT
CASSPQRGRVSGNTIYF
>NA|TRBV14|TRBJ1-1|NA
TGTGCCAGCAGCCAAATTGAGCAGCCGAACACTGAAGCTTTCTTT
CASSQIEQPNTEAFF